This entry lists 28 T cell receptor beta chains sequenced from one sample in a study of blood T cell repertoires in COVID-19. Measured with immunoSEQ multiplex PCR; TCRdb has only the in-frame clones, and not every one. The sample contains roughly 230,000 clones, 65% to 85% of which appear only once. Sequenced material: peripheral blood. These receptors all stem from a man aged 45 to 65 with active or convalescent COVID-19.

This chain links TRBV7-6 with TRBJ2-3; 8 bases line up with TRBD2. From germline, CDR1 is SGHVS and CDR2 FNYEAQ. The junction had 1 base not matched to a gene; V was cut back by 1 base and J by 1 base. The CDR3 extends over 15 amino acids. CDR3 coding DNA: TGTGCCAGCAGCTTAGACGGGGGGGGCACAGATACGCAGTATTTT. As protein: CASSLDGGGTDTQYF.

This clone was found once. The gene calls are TRBV7-5 and TRBJ2-1; the listed D gene, TRBD2, was not tested against the DNA. TRBV7-5 is flagged as a pseudogene. This CDR3 is built from 12 residues. CDR3 in amino acids: CVRSLKAGEQFF. CDR3 nucleotides: TGTGTCAGAAGCTTAAAAGCTGGTGAGCAGTTCTTC.

The chain joins TRBV3-1 (or the pseudogene TRBV3-2) to TRBJ2-1; D is possibly TRBD1 (5 bases). The CDR3 is 14 amino acids. Germline values: CDR1 LGHDT, CDR2 YNNKEL (reference sequence). The V end was cut by 3 bases, the J end by 6 bases, with 12 bases between. The CDR3 loop is CASSHSRGSNEQFF. The CDR3 nucleotides read TGTGCCAGCAGCCACTCAAGGGGATCCAATGAGCAGTTCTTC.

The chain has TRBV4-1 and TRBJ2-5; perhaps TRBD1 as D (5 bases). The germline V and J ends were trimmed by 0 bases and 3 bases, with 8 bases remaining between them. Germline-derived CDR1 and CDR2 are MGHRA and YSYEKL. The CDR3 has 14 amino acids. The CDR3 is CASSQDGAEETQYF. The CDR3 nucleotides are TGCGCCAGCAGCCAAGATGGGGCCGAAGAGACCCAGTACTTC.

CDR3 DNA sequence: TGTGCCCTTCAAGACAGGCGGAACTATGGCTACACCTTC. Translating it yields CALQDRRNYGYTF. This chain uses TRBV28 with TRBJ1-2; D may be TRBD1 (6 bases). Germline assignment: CDR1 MDHEN and CDR2 SYDVKM. The CDR3 contains 13 residues. V was pared by 11 bases and J by 2 bases, with 15 bases between.

The chain recombines TRBV6-5 with TRBJ2-3; 13 positions agree with TRBD2. The trim removed 4 bases at V and 4 bases at J, leaving 5 bases unmatched. CDR3 size: 16 residues. Per germline, CDR1 MNHEY and CDR2 SVGAGI. The CDR3 DNA reads as TGTGCCAGCAGTTTCCGACTAGCGGGGGGCCCAGATACGCAGTATTTT. It is translated as CASSFRLAGGPDTQYF.

CDR3 region: CASSEGGGQGVLGANVLTF. The DNA for the CDR3 is TGTGCCAGCAGTGAAGGGGGAGGACAGGGAGTTTTGGGGGCCAACGTCCTGACTTTC. The V and J genes are TRBV6-1 and TRBJ2-6; TRBD1 matches at 8 bases. J gave up 4 bases and V 1 base, and 12 bases lay outside the gene matches. The CDR3 is made up of 19 amino acids. CDR1 is MNHNS, CDR2 SASEGT, per germline.

The chain links TRBV3-1 (or the pseudogene TRBV3-2) to TRBJ1-2; TRBD1 is a possible D gene (5 bases). Trimming stripped 0 bases from V and 7 bases from J, with 15 bases between. Germline values: CDR1 LGHDT, CDR2 YNNKEL (reference sequence). This CDR3 is built from 15 residues. The DNA of the CDR3 is TGTGCCAGCAGCCAAGATGGGGCAGGGCCGCGTGGCTACACCTTC. It yields the protein CASSQDGAGPRGYTF.

A few counts support this clone. The gene calls are TRBV19 and TRBJ1-5; TRBD1 matches 7 bases. Trimming took 5 bases from V and 6 from J; bases not matched to a gene: 1. Germline V lookup: CDR1 LNHDA, CDR2 SQIVND (reference sequence). CDR3 size: 12 residues. The CDR3 bases are TGTGCCAGTAGTGACAGGGTTCAGCCCCAGCATTTT. Translation: CASSDRVQPQHF.

This chain joins TRBV19 and TRBJ2-5, with TRBD1 matching 10 bases. J was trimmed by 5 bases and V by 6 bases; bases with no gene match: 9. The germline V gene encodes CDR1 LNHDA and CDR2 SQIVND (reference sequence). The length of the CDR3 is 15 residues. CDR3 sequence (DNA): TGTGCCAGTAGGGCAGGGACAGGGGCACGGGAGACCCAGTACTTC. It specifies CASRAGTGARETQYF.

J is TRBJ2-7 and V is TRBV30, with a possible D match to TRBD2 (6 bases). The CDR3 length is 14 residues. Germline loops: CDR1 GTSNPN, CDR2 SVGIG (reference sequence). The V end was cut by 2 bases, the J end by 3 bases, with 14 bases between. CDR3 amino acids: CAWSSPGLNYEQYF. The CDR3 DNA sequence: TGTGCCTGGAGTTCCCCGGGACTGAACTACGAGCAGTACTTC.

The chain recombines TRBV2 with TRBJ2-1; D gene unclear. The CDR3 consists of 13 residues. The V and J ends lost 3 bases and 2 bases respectively, with 5 bases between them. Germline V gives CDR1 SNHLY, CDR2 FYNNEI. CDR3 in DNA: TGTGCCAGCAGTGATGGGCCCTACAATGAGCAGTTCTTC. Its protein is CASSDGPYNEQFF.

This clone occurred once. The chain has TRBV10-3 and TRBJ1-5; TRBD1 agrees at 8 bases. Per germline, CDR1 ENHRY and CDR2 SYGVKD. This CDR3 region has 14 residues. V shed 3 bases and J 4 bases; nucleotides not matched to a gene: 2. DNA of the CDR3: TGTGCCATCAGTGAAACAGGGGGTAATCAGCCCCAGCATTTT. Its protein is CAISETGGNQPQHF.

V is TRBV7-3 and J is TRBJ2-1, with 8 nucleotides matching TRBD2. CDR1 and CDR2 from the germline V gene are SGHTA and FQGTGA. Trimming at V came to 4 bases and at J to 2 bases, leaving 4 bases not matched to a gene. This CDR3 has 15 amino acids. The CDR3 sequence is CASSSPGLAYNEQFF. The CDR3 nucleotides are TGTGCCAGCAGCTCTCCGGGACTAGCCTACAATGAGCAGTTCTTC.

The V and J genes are TRBV11-1 and TRBJ2-7, with TRBD2 identical over 10 bases. Germline lookup yields CDR1 SGHAT and CDR2 FQDESV (reference sequence). The CDR3 totals 14 residues. After removal of 10 bases from V and 3 bases from J, the junction contained 9 bases not matched to a gene. CDR3 in DNA: TGTGCCACGGGGGCTAGCGGGAGCCTCTACGAGCAGTACTTC. Translation gives CATGASGSLYEQYF.

This clone was counted between two and nine times. The chain links TRBV11-2 to TRBJ1-1; D is ambiguous. The CDR3 runs 12 residues. Trimming took 1 base from V and 6 from J, leaving 6 bases between them. The V gene's germline CDR1 is SGHAT and CDR2 FQNNGV. The CDR3 DNA reads as TGTGCCAGCAGCTTAGTAGAATCTGAAGCTTTCTTT. Encoded protein: CASSLVESEAFF.

The chain is built from TRBV7-8 and TRBJ2-2; D is ambiguous. V was shortened by 3 bases and J by 7 bases, with 18 bases between the two germline ends. This CDR3 comprises 16 residues. Per the germline V gene, CDR1 is SGHVS and CDR2 is FQNEAQ. The CDR3 protein is CASSFLGSTPGGELFF. Here the CDR3 DNA reads TGTGCCAGCAGCTTCTTAGGTAGCACCCCCGGCGGGGAGCTGTTTTTT.

In DNA, the CDR3 is TGTGCCAGCAGCTTAGCCTCCAACCGCGGGGCCAATGGCTACACCTTC. Protein product: CASSLASNRGANGYTF. The chain couples TRBV11-2 to TRBJ1-2, with D possibly TRBD1 on 5 matching bases. CDR3 length equals 16 residues. Germline loops: CDR1 SGHAT, CDR2 FQNNGV. Deletions cut 1 base from V and 6 bases from J, with 18 bases between.

The chain combines TRBV5-1 with TRBJ1-5; the D gene is possibly TRBD1 (6 bases). Trimming left V 0 bases short and J 9 bases short, with 13 bases between. CDR3 length: 14 residues. Germline CDR1 reads SGHRS; CDR2 reads YFSETQ. This chain's CDR3 is CASSLGAGASPQHF. The CDR3 DNA reads TGCGCCAGCAGCTTGGGGGCAGGGGCATCGCCCCAGCATTTT.

The chain carries TRBV12-5 and TRBJ2-4; D perhaps matches TRBD1 (5 bases). CDR1 and CDR2 from the germline V gene are LGHNT and FRNRAP. The V gene lost 6 bases and the J gene lost 0 bases, with 9 bases spanning the gap. The CDR3 runs 14 residues. CDR3 residues: CASGLDRAKNIQYF. The CDR3 DNA sequence: TGTGCTAGTGGCCTTGACAGAGCCAAAAACATTCAGTACTTC.

The rearrangement uses TRBV30 and TRBJ1-1; perhaps TRBD1 as D (5 bases). This CDR3 comprises 13 residues. Germline assignment: CDR1 GTSNPN and CDR2 SVGIG (reference sequence). Deletions cut 2 bases from V and 0 bases from J, with 7 bases between. The CDR3 DNA reads as TGTGCCTGGAGTACGACAGTGAACACTGAAGCTTTCTTT. Translation gives CAWSTTVNTEAFF.

The chain couples TRBV27 to TRBJ2-7; TRBD1 aligns across 7 bases. The CDR3 totals 16 residues. V lost 6 bases and J lost 4; bases outside the gene matches: 15. Germline CDR1 and CDR2: MNHEY and SMNVEV (reference sequence). The CDR3 here is CASRPSVWDRNYEQYF. The CDR3 DNA reads as TGTGCCAGCAGGCCGTCTGTTTGGGACAGAAATTACGAGCAGTACTTC.

The chain carries TRBV5-6 and TRBJ1-2; 9 bases agree with TRBD1. This CDR3 has 17 amino acids. Germline values: CDR1 SGHDT, CDR2 YYEEEE. Trimming cost V 5 bases and J 0 bases; bases outside gene matches: 11. The DNA of the CDR3 is TGTGCCAGCAGTTCGGTACAGGGGGCGCGGGCTAACTATGGCTACACCTTC. It codes for CASSSVQGARANYGYTF. Combining the CDR3 with reference TRBV5-6 and TRBJ1-2 gives the whole variable domain DAGVTQSPTHLIKTRGQQVTLRCSPKSGHDTVSWYQQALGQGPQFIFQYYEEEERQRGNFPDRFSGHQFPNYSSELNVNALLLGDSALYLCASSSVQGARANYGYTFGSGTRLTVV.

V is TRBV4-1 and J is TRBJ1-2; 7 bases are shared with TRBD1. This CDR3 spans 16 amino acids. The germline CDR1 and CDR2 sequences are MGHRA and YSYEKL. V lost 0 bases to trimming and J lost 8 bases; unmatched junction nucleotides: 12. Here the CDR3 reads CASSQDWGQLLRGYTF. As DNA, the CDR3 is TGCGCCAGCAGCCAAGATTGGGGACAGCTTTTAAGAGGCTACACCTTC.

The chain carries TRBV28 and TRBJ2-1; tentatively, D is TRBD1 (5 bases). Germline V gene data show CDR1 as MDHEN and CDR2 as SYDVKM. This CDR3 is built from 15 residues. V lost 0 bases and J 2 bases, leaving 8 bases between the germline ends. In DNA, the CDR3 is TGTGCCAGCAGTTTATGGCAGGGCACCTACAATGAGCAGTTCTTC. The encoded protein is CASSLWQGTYNEQFF.

The CDR3 sequence: CASSPPGQGAPDYEQYF. CDR3 coding DNA: TGTGCCAGCTCACCACCGGGCCAGGGGGCGCCGGACTACGAGCAGTACTTC. The V and J genes are TRBV18 and TRBJ2-7; 8 bases are shared with TRBD1. Germline V gene lookup returns CDR1 KGHSH and CDR2 LQKENI. This CDR3 spans 17 amino acids. V shed 0 bases, J shed 3 bases, and the junction held 10 bases outside the gene matches. The whole variable domain, filled in from reference TRBV18 and TRBJ2-7, reads NAGVMQNPRHLVRRRGQEARLRCSPMKGHSHVYWYRQLPEEGLKFMVYLQKENIIDESGMPKERFSAEFPKEGPSILRIQQVVRGDSAAYFCASSPPGQGAPDYEQYFGPGTRLTVT.

This clone was observed once. The V gene is TRBV2, the J gene TRBJ2-5; 10 bases agree with TRBD2. The ends lost 8 bases at V and 5 bases at J; junction bases unmatched: 11. CDR1 and CDR2 (germline): SNHLY, FYNNEI. The CDR3 is made up of 15 amino acids. CDR3 DNA sequence: TGTGCCAGCGGGAGGAGCGGGGGGGCCAGGGAGACCCAGTACTTC. Its translation: CASGRSGGARETQYF.

The gene calls are TRBV24-1 and TRBJ2-5; TRBD2 matches 7 bases. The trim removed 4 bases at V and 6 bases at J, leaving 7 bases unmatched. Germline CDR1 reads KGHDR; CDR2 reads SFDVKD. The CDR3 is 14 residues long. The CDR3 DNA reads TGTGCCACCAGTGACCCGGGACTACCGCAGACCCAGTACTTC. Translation gives CATSDPGLPQTQYF.